The rows below give T cell receptor beta chains drawn from one sample of a study of blood T cell repertoires in COVID-19. The table came from immunoSEQ multiplex PCR; TCRdb's copy has only in-frame clones and leaves some out. The sample consists of fewer than 350,000 clones, about 87% of them appearing once. What was sequenced was peripheral blood. The receptors here all came from a woman in her forties or fifties who had recovered from COVID-19. The CDR3 runs from the conserved cysteine through the conserved F or W. Fields, in order: J gene, D gene, CDR3 length, clone size, V gene, CDR3 protein, CDR3 DNA. D genes are given only for firm matches. For some rows the clone size is stated as once, few or many, or as a class when expanded; others skip it.

j_gene: TRBJ2-3
d_gene: TRBD2
len: 14
abundance: NA
v_gene: TRBV11-3
CDR3aa: CASSKRGGTDTQYF
CDR3nt: TGTGCCAGCAGCAAGCGGGGGGGCACAGATACGCAGTATTTT

j_gene: TRBJ2-3
d_gene: TRBD2
len: 15
abundance: NA
v_gene: TRBV9
CDR3aa: CASSVATSGGDTQYF
CDR3nt: TGTGCCAGCAGCGTAGCGACTAGCGGGGGAGATACGCAGTATTTT

j_gene: TRBJ1-1
d_gene: TRBD1
len: 14
abundance: few
v_gene: TRBV29-1
CDR3aa: CSVKTGAGGTEAFF
CDR3nt: TGCAGCGTGAAAACAGGGGCAGGGGGGACTGAAGCTTTCTTT

j_gene: TRBJ2-5
d_gene: TRBD2
len: 15
abundance: NA
v_gene: TRBV29-1
CDR3aa: CSVAPSGGRGETQYF
CDR3nt: TGCAGCGTTGCGCCTAGCGGGGGGCGGGGAGAGACCCAGTACTTC

j_gene: TRBJ2-3
d_gene: NA
len: 15
abundance: NA
v_gene: TRBV5-6
CDR3aa: CASSSSTRGTDTQYF
CDR3nt: TGTGCCAGCAGCTCCTCGACTAGAGGGACAGATACGCAGTATTTT

j_gene: TRBJ2-3
d_gene: NA
len: 15
abundance: NA
v_gene: TRBV6-5
CDR3aa: CASRPRTVPTDTQYF
CDR3nt: TGTGCCAGCAGACCCCGGACAGTTCCAACGGATACGCAGTATTTT

j_gene: TRBJ1-1
d_gene: TRBD1
len: 14
abundance: once
v_gene: TRBV27
CDR3aa: CASSWGQRNTEAFF
CDR3nt: TGTGCCAGCAGTTGGGGACAGAGAAACACTGAAGCTTTCTTT

j_gene: TRBJ1-1
d_gene: NA
len: 15
abundance: NA
v_gene: TRBV3-1/TRBV3-2
CDR3aa: CASSLISTGPSEAFF
CDR3nt: TGTGCCAGCAGCCTCATCTCTACAGGGCCTTCTGAAGCTTTCTTT

j_gene: TRBJ1-2
d_gene: NA
len: 13
abundance: NA
v_gene: TRBV6-2/TRBV6-3
CDR3aa: CASSYGQVYGYTF
CDR3nt: TGTGCCAGCAGTTACGGTCAGGTCTATGGCTACACCTTC

j_gene: TRBJ2-6
d_gene: TRBD1
len: 16
abundance: NA
v_gene: TRBV7-2
CDR3aa: CASSLVTGAGANVLTF
CDR3nt: TGTGCCAGCAGCTTAGTGACAGGGGCTGGGGCCAACGTCCTGACTTTC

j_gene: TRBJ2-7
d_gene: NA
len: 12
abundance: NA
v_gene: TRBV7-2
CDR3aa: CASSPSSYEQYF
CDR3nt: TGTGCCAGCAGCCCGAGCTCCTACGAGCAGTACTTC

j_gene: TRBJ2-3
d_gene: NA
len: 13
abundance: NA
v_gene: TRBV29-1
CDR3aa: CSVGALLTDTQYF
CDR3nt: TGCAGCGTCGGAGCGCTTCTCACAGATACGCAGTATTTT

j_gene: TRBJ2-7
d_gene: NA
len: 13
abundance: once
v_gene: TRBV2
CDR3aa: CASGTGFPDEQYF
CDR3nt: TGTGCCAGCGGTACCGGGTTTCCTGACGAGCAGTACTTC

j_gene: TRBJ2-1
d_gene: TRBD2
len: 22
abundance: NA
v_gene: TRBV18
CDR3aa: CASSPGNTFRVGSGSLYNEQFF
CDR3nt: TGTGCCAGCTCACCAGGCAATACTTTTCGGGTCGGGAGCGGGAGTCTCTACAATGAGCAGTTCTTC

j_gene: TRBJ2-7
d_gene: NA
len: 14
abundance: few
v_gene: TRBV7-9
CDR3aa: CASSFGGSSYEQYF
CDR3nt: TGTGCCAGCAGCTTCGGGGGTAGCTCCTACGAGCAGTACTTC

j_gene: TRBJ2-5
d_gene: TRBD2
len: 14
abundance: NA
v_gene: TRBV30
CDR3aa: CAWSRLADGETQYF
CDR3nt: TGTGCCTGGAGTCGCCTAGCGGACGGGGAGACCCAGTACTTC

j_gene: TRBJ1-3
d_gene: TRBD1
len: 17
abundance: once
v_gene: TRBV4-3
CDR3aa: CASSQGAQGAGGNTIYF
CDR3nt: TGCGCCAGCAGCCAAGGGGCGCAGGGGGCAGGTGGAAACACCATATATTTT

j_gene: TRBJ2-1
d_gene: NA
len: 13
abundance: NA
v_gene: TRBV27
CDR3aa: CASSLQGYNEQFF
CDR3nt: TGTGCCAGCAGTTTGCAGGGATACAATGAGCAGTTCTTC

j_gene: TRBJ2-5
d_gene: TRBD2
len: 16
abundance: NA
v_gene: TRBV15
CDR3aa: CATSRELAGVGETQYF
CDR3nt: TGTGCCACCAGCAGGGAACTAGCGGGAGTCGGGGAGACCCAGTACTTC

j_gene: TRBJ2-5
d_gene: NA
len: 16
abundance: once
v_gene: TRBV27
CDR3aa: CASSSAGLLYQETQYF
CDR3nt: TGTGCCAGCAGTTCGGCGGGACTTTTGTACCAAGAGACCCAGTACTTC

j_gene: TRBJ1-5
d_gene: NA
len: 14
abundance: NA
v_gene: TRBV10-3
CDR3aa: CAISESSNNQPQHF
CDR3nt: TGTGCCATCAGTGAGTCCAGTAACAATCAGCCCCAGCATTTT

j_gene: TRBJ2-5
d_gene: TRBD2
len: 12
abundance: NA
v_gene: TRBV2
CDR3aa: CASGEGHETQYF
CDR3nt: TGTGCCAGCGGGGAGGGGCACGAGACCCAGTACTTC

j_gene: TRBJ1-5
d_gene: TRBD1
len: 15
abundance: once
v_gene: TRBV28
CDR3aa: CASRKGTGGFQPQHF
CDR3nt: TGTGCCAGCAGAAAAGGGACAGGGGGTTTTCAGCCCCAGCATTTT